This T cell receptor beta chain was identified in a study of blood T cell repertoires in COVID-19. Enrolment of Seattle patients took place during active infection, and they were followed longitudinally. Sequenced by immunoSEQ multiplex PCR; TCRdb stores in-frame clones only, minus some. The sample lists 150,000 or so clones; 85% to 95% were seen once. Trimming removed 0 bases at V and 6 bases at J, with 10 bases between. CDR3 length: 13 amino acids. CDR1 is SGDLS, CDR2 YYNGEE, per germline. The chain employs TRBV9 and TRBJ2-7; a possible D gene is TRBD1 (5 bases). The receptor comes from a woman aged 55-69 years with COVID-19, enrolled during active disease. The sequenced sample consisted of peripheral blood. Here the CDR3 reads CASSVGGLREQYF. As DNA, the CDR3 is TGTGCCAGCAGCGTAGGGGGCCTACGCGAGCAGTACTTC.